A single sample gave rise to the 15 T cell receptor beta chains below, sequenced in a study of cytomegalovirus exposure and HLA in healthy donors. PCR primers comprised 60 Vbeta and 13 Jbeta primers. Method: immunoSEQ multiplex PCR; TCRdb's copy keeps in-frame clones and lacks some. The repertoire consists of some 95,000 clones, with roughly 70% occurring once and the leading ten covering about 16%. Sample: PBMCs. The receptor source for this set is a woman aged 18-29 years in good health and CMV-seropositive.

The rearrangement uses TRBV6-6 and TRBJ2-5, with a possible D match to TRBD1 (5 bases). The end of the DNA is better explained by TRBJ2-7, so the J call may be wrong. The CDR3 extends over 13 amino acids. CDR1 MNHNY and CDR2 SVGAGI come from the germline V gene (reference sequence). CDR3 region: CASGRWGRYEQYF. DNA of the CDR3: TGTGCCAGCGGCCGGTGGGGCCGGTACGAGCAGTACTTC.

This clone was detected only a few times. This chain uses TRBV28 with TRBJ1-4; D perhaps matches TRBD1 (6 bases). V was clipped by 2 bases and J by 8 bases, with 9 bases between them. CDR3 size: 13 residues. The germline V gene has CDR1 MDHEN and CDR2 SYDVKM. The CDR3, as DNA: TGTGCCAGCAGTTTAGGGGGCAGCGAAAAACTGTTTTTT. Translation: CASSLGGSEKLFF. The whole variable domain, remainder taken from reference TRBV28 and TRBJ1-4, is DVKVTQSSRYLVKRTGEKVFLECVQDMDHENMFWYRQDPGLGLRLIYFSYDVKMKEKGDIPEGYSVSREKKERFSLILESASTNQTSMYLCASSLGGSEKLFFGSGTQLSVL.

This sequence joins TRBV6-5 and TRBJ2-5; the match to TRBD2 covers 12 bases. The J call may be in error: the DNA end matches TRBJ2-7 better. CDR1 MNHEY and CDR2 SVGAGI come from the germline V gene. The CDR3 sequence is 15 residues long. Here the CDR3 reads CASSYSTSGGYEQYF. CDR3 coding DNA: TGTGCCAGCAGTTACTCGACTAGCGGGGGCTACGAGCAGTACTTC.

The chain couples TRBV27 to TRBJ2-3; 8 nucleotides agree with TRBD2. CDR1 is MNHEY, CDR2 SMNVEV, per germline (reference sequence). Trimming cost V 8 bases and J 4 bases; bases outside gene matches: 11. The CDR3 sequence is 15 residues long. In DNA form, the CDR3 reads TGTGCCAGCCTTTCCAGCGGGAGAGGTTCAGATACGCAGTATTTT. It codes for CASLSSGRGSDTQYF.

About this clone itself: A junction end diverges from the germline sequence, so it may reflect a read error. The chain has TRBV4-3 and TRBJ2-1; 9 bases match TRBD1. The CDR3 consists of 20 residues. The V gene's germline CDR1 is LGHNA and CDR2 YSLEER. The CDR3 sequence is CASTQHRQGEYQSSYNEQFF. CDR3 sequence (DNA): TGCGCCAGCACCCAACACCGACAGGGGGAATATCAAAGCTCCTACAATGAGCAGTTCTTC.

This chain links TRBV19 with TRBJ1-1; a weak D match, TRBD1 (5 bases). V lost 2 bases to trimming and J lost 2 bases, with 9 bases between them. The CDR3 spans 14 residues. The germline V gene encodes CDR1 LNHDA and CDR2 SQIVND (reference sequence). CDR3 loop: CASSIYQGNTEAFF. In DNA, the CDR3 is TGTGCCAGTAGTATATATCAGGGAAACACTGAAGCTTTCTTT.

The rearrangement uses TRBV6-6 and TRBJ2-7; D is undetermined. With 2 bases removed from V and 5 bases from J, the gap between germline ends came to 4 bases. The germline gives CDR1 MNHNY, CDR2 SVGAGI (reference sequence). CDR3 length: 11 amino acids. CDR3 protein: CASSYPDEQYF. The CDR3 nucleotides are TGTGCCAGCAGTTACCCAGACGAGCAGTACTTC.

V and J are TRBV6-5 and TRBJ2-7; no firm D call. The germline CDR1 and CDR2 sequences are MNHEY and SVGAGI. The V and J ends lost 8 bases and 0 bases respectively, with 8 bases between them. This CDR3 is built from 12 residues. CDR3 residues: CASRSYSYEQYF. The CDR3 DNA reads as TGTGCCAGCCGGTCGTACTCCTACGAGCAGTACTTC.

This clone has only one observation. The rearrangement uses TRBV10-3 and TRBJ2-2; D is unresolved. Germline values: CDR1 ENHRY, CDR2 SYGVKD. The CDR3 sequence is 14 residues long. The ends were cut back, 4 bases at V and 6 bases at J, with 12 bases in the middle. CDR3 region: CAISALETSGELFF. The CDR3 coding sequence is TGTGCCATCAGTGCCTTGGAGACGTCCGGGGAGCTGTTTTTT.

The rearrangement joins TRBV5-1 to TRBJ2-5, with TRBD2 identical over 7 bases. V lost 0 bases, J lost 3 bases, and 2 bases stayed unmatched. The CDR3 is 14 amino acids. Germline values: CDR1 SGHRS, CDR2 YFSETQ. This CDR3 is CASSLAGGEETQYF. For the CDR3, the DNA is TGCGCCAGCAGCTTGGCTGGGGGGGAAGAGACCCAGTACTTC. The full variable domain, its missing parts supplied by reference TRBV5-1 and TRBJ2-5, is KAGVTQTPRYLIKTRGQQVTLSCSPISGHRSVSWYQQTPGQGLQFLFEYFSETQRNKGNFPGRFSGRQFSNSRSEMNVSTLELGDSALYLCASSLAGGEETQYFGPGTRLLVL.

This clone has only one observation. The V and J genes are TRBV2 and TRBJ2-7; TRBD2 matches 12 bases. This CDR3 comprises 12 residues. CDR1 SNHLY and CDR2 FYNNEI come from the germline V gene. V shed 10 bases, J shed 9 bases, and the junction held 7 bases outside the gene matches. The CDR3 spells CATGLAGSGQYF. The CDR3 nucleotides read TGTGCCACCGGACTAGCGGGATCAGGGCAGTACTTC.

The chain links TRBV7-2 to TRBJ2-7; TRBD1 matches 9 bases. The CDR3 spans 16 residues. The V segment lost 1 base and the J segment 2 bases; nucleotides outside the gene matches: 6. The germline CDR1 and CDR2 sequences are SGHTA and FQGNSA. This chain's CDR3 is CASSLDRDRAAYEQYF. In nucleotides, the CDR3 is TGTGCCAGCAGCTTAGACCGGGACAGGGCCGCCTACGAGCAGTACTTC.

The DNA of the CDR3 is TGTGCCAGCAGCTTCCAGATAGCGGGGGGCGCGGATACGCAGTATTTT. This codes for CASSFQIAGGADTQYF. This chain connects TRBV7-3 to TRBJ2-3; 10 positions match TRBD2. V gave up 3 bases and J gave up 6 bases; unmatched junction bases: 9. This CDR3 has 16 amino acids. Germline V gene data show CDR1 as SGHTA and CDR2 as FQGTGA.

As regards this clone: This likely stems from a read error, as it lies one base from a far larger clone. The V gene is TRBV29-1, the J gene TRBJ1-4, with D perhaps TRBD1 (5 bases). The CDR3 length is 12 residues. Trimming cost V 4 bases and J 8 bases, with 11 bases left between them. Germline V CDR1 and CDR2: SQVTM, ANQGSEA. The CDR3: CSVGQRGEKLFF. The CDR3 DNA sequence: TGCAGCGTTGGACAGCGCGGCGAAAAACTGTTTTTT.

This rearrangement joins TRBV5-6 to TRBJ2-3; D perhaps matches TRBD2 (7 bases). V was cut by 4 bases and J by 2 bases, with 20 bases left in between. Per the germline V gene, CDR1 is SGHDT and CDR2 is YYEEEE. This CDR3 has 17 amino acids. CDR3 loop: CASSLTGGRPPTDTQYF. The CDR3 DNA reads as TGTGCCAGCAGCCTCACCGGGGGGCGGCCTCCCACAGATACGCAGTATTTT.